This T cell receptor (beta chain) was profiled in a study of T cell changes during pregnancy in multiple sclerosis. Germline V gene sequence: CDR1 MNHEY, CDR2 SVGAGI. CDR3 length equals 15 residues. V was clipped by 5 bases and J by 5 bases; unmatched bases: 5. Generated by immunoSEQ multiplex PCR, the TCRdb table keeps only in-frame clones and is missing some. The sample lists 85,000 to 130,000 clones; 85% to 95% were seen once. The origin of this receptor is a female donor with multiple sclerosis, enrolled in a pregnancy study. The specimen comprised peripheral blood, sampled after pregnancy. The chain carries TRBV6-5 and TRBJ2-3; TRBD1 matches 12 bases. Written as DNA, the CDR3 is TGTGCCAGCAGTGACTGGGACAGGGGGCTAGATACGCAGTATTTT. Residues: CASSDWDRGLDTQYF.